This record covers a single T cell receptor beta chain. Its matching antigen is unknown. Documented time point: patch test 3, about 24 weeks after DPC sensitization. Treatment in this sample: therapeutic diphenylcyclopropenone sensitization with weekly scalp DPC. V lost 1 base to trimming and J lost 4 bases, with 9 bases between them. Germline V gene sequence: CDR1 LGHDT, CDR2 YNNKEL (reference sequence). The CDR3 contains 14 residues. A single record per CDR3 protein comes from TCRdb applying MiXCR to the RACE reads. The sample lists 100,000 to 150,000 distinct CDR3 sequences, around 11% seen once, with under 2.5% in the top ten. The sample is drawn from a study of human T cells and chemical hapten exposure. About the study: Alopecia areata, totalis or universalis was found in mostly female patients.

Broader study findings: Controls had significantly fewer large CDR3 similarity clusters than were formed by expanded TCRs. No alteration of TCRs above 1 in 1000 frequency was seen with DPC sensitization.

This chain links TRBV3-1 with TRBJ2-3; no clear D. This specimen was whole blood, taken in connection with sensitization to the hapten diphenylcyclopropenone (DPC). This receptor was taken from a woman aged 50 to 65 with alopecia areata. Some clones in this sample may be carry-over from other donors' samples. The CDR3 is CASSQGGYPDTQYF. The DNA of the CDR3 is TGTGCCAGCAGCCAAGGGGGTTATCCAGATACGCAGTATTTT.